This TCR beta chain was identified in a study of T cells in Graves' hyperthyroidism and ophthalmopathy. Amplification of TCR beta CDR3 regions was performed using RNA transcripts as template. The study used the HTBI primer set for a first-round RT-PCR of the TCR CDR3. TCRdb processed the multiplex PCR reads anew with MiXCR; each CDR3 protein has one entry. The sample gives some 300,000 distinct CDR3 sequences, approximately 18% of which show up once; less than 45% is in the top ten. V lost 0 bases to trimming and J lost 1 base, with 16 bases between them. The V gene's germline CDR1 is GTSNPN and CDR2 SVGIG (reference sequence). This CDR3 comprises 18 residues. Overall study findings and caveats: Within blood appeared most thyroid clonotypes that had expanded above 0.001.

This clonotype came up many times. No antigen is known for it. The origin of this receptor is a man between 50 and 59 years old with Graves' ophthalmopathy. The chain has TRBV30 and TRBJ2-6; a possible D gene is TRBD2 (6 bases). The sample comprised blood. The CDR3 sequence: CAWSVPGRGESGANVLTF. CDR3 nucleotides: TGTGCCTGGAGTGTACCGGGGCGGGGTGAATCTGGGGCCAACGTCCTGACTTTC.